This T cell receptor (beta chain) was retrieved from a study of OX40 agonist ivuxolimab in advanced cancers. The overall study: Of mixed ages from about 20 to 80 and averaging about 60 years, the group was 65% to 85% male. Past anti-PD-1, anti-PD-L1 or anti-CTLA-4 therapy was accepted, and 30% to 45% had received some.

CDR3 size: 15 residues. Germline-derived CDR1 and CDR2 are GTSNPN and SVGIG (reference sequence). Losses at the gene ends were 2 bases for V and 4 bases for J; bases not matched to a gene: 1. Study conclusions and caveats: Among the lowest peripheral clonal expansion occurred in 0.1-3.0 mg/kg partial responders. Expanded clones were, on average, more numerous in CD8+ T cells than in CD4+.

Method: immunoSEQ multiplex PCR; TCRdb's copy keeps in-frame clones and lacks some. Counted here are 55,000 to 80,000 clones, 70% to 90% occurring once; the ten biggest clones make up 2%. Details on this clone: Its antigen is as yet unknown.

This TCR was sampled from an adult with an advanced solid tumor such as melanoma, head and neck, liver or kidney cancer. The chain combines TRBV30 with TRBJ2-3; 15 bases map to TRBD2. The sample was CD4+ or CD8+ T cells sorted from blood, taken in a trial of the OX40 agonist ivuxolimab. The CDR3 is CAWSWTSGGADTQYF. DNA of the CDR3: TGTGCCTGGAGTTGGACTAGCGGGGGGGCAGATACGCAGTATTTT.